One sample yielded the 9 T cell receptor beta chains listed below, sequenced in a study of T cells in Graves' hyperthyroidism and ophthalmopathy. Template material for amplifying TCR beta CDR3 regions consisted of RNA transcripts. In the first-round RT-PCR of the TCR CDR3, the HTBI primer set was used. TCRdb re-derived calls from the multiplex PCR reads in MiXCR, one entry per CDR3 protein. The sample lists roughly 380,000 distinct CDR3 sequences, about a fifth occurring once. Sequenced sample: blood. Receptor source: a woman between 18 and 29 years old with Graves' hyperthyroidism.

This clonotype was detected ten times or more. The V call is TRBV12-3 or TRBV12-4, the J call TRBJ1-5, with 8 bases lining up with TRBD1. Germline trimming cut 6 bases from V and 6 bases from J; bases unmatched to any gene: 7. This CDR3 is built from 14 residues. The CDR3 DNA sequence: TGTGCCAGCAGAGACAGGGGTGTGGTTCAGCCCCAGCATTTT. Protein product: CASRDRGVVQPQHF.

This clonotype has ten or more counts. This chain links TRBV2 with TRBJ2-4, with 9 positions matching TRBD1. Trimming at V came to 3 bases and at J to 6 bases, leaving 6 bases not matched to a gene. This CDR3 contains 15 residues. CDR1 and CDR2 from the germline V gene are SNHLY and FYNNEI. CDR3 in amino acids: CASSDPGQGINIQYF. CDR3 coding DNA: TGTGCCAGCAGTGATCCCGGACAGGGGATAAACATTCAGTACTTC.

The genes are TRBV24-1 and TRBJ1-5; TRBD1 aligns across 7 bases. Trimming cost V 6 bases and J 4 bases; bases outside gene matches: 2. CDR3 length: 13 residues. CDR1 is KGHDR, CDR2 SFDVKD, per germline. CDR3 amino acids: CATSPGGNQPQHF. CDR3 in DNA: TGTGCCACCAGTCCAGGGGGGAATCAGCCCCAGCATTTT.

This clonotype appeared many times. This chain links TRBV24-1 with TRBJ1-1; D gene uncertain. CDR3 length: 14 amino acids. Between the trimmed V and J ends, which lost 4 bases and 8 bases, there was a span of 16 bases. Per germline, CDR1 KGHDR and CDR2 SFDVKD. CDR3 protein: CATSDTRGSGEAFF. The CDR3 DNA reads TGTGCCACCAGTGACACGCGAGGGTCTGGAGAAGCTTTCTTT.

Points on this clonotype: This may arise from a read error, as a much more abundant clone is one base away. In DNA, the CDR3 is TGTGCCACCCTAAAATACCCTGAAGCTTTCTTT. Translated, it gives CATLKYPEAFF. V is TRBV28 and J is TRBJ1-1; D call uncertain. V gave up 10 bases and J gave up 6 bases, with 12 bases separating them. This CDR3 spans 11 amino acids. Germline V gives CDR1 MDHEN, CDR2 SYDVKM.

This clonotype was seen repeatedly, ten times or more. The rearrangement joins TRBV20-1 to TRBJ1-5; TRBD1 is a possible D gene (6 bases). The ends were cut back, 5 bases at V and 5 bases at J, with 13 bases in the middle. CDR1 is DFQATT, CDR2 SNEGSKA, per germline (reference sequence). This CDR3 contains 13 residues. The CDR3 loop reads CSALWTADQPQHF. CDR3 sequence (DNA): TGCAGTGCTCTTTGGACAGCCGATCAGCCCCAGCATTTT.

This clonotype came up many times. The chain carries TRBV29-1 and TRBJ1-2; D is undetermined. The V gene's germline CDR1 is SQVTM and CDR2 ANQGSEA. CDR3 size: 11 residues. The germline V and J ends were trimmed by 5 bases and 6 bases, with 10 bases remaining between them. CDR3 region: CSVMGRDGYTF. The CDR3 nucleotides are TGCAGCGTTATGGGGAGGGATGGCTACACCTTC.

Note on this clonotype: At one end the junction does not follow the germline gene, possibly because of a read error. CDR3 bases: TGTGCCAGCAGTTACCGGATCGGTGGAACTGATGCTTTCTTT. This translates into CASSYRIGGTDAFF. This chain links TRBV6-5 with TRBJ1-1; unclear D gene. The length of the CDR3 is 14 residues. The germline V gene encodes CDR1 MNHEY and CDR2 SVGAGI.

This clonotype came up a few times. V is TRBV29-1 and J is TRBJ1-1, with 8 bases that match TRBD1. Germline CDR1 SQVTM, CDR2 ANQGSEA. J lost 1 base, V lost 7 bases, and 8 bases had no gene match. This CDR3 has 14 amino acids. DNA for the CDR3: TGCAGCGCCGGACAGGGAGGGGGGAACACTGAAGCTTTCTTT. Its translation is CSAGQGGGNTEAFF.